A single sample gave rise to the 22 T cell receptor beta chains below, sequenced in a study of CD8 T cells in ankylosing spondylitis. TCRdb called the 5' RACE reads again in MiXCR, with one record for every CDR3 protein. The profile shows under 200,000 distinct CDR3 sequences, approximately 9.9% of them singletons. The material sequenced was blood, either unsorted or a sorted T cell fraction (not recorded which). These TCRs come from a female donor with ankylosing spondylitis or in good health (not recorded which).

The chain has TRBV7-9 and TRBJ2-1; D unclear. The ends were cut back, 5 bases at V and 10 bases at J, with 15 bases in the middle. CDR3 length equals 13 residues. Germline V gene data show CDR1 as SEHNR and CDR2 as FQNEAQ (reference sequence). CDR3 in DNA: TGTGCCAGCAGCACAAAAGTATCGTCCGAGCAGTTCTTC. It encodes CASSTKVSSEQFF.

V gene TRBV6-5 combines with J gene TRBJ2-5; 9 nucleotides align to TRBD2. CDR3 length: 15 amino acids. The junction had 4 bases not matched to a gene; V was cut back by 0 bases and J by 5 bases. In germline, CDR1 is MNHEY, CDR2 SVGAGI. The CDR3 nucleotides read TGTGCCAGCAGTTACTCAGCGGGAGGAGGTGAGACCCAGTACTTC. This translates into CASSYSAGGGETQYF.

This clonotype was counted ten times or more. This chain joins TRBV4-3 and TRBJ2-7, with D maybe TRBD2 (6 bases). Trimming removed 0 bases from V and 7 bases from J, with 13 bases in between. This CDR3 region has 14 residues. Per the germline V gene, CDR1 is LGHNA and CDR2 is YSLEER. CDR3 coding DNA: TGCGCCAGCAGCCAAGATGGCGGGGCCTTGGAGCAGTACTTC. It encodes CASSQDGGALEQYF.

In this sample, this clonotype turned up a few times. The chain employs TRBV2 and TRBJ2-1, with D perhaps TRBD1 or TRBD2 (5 bases each). Germline V gene sequence: CDR1 SNHLY, CDR2 FYNNEI. Deletions cut 8 bases from V and 5 bases from J, with 10 bases between. CDR3 size: 12 residues. CDR3 in DNA: TGTGCCAGCCTCTGGGGACACAATGAGCAGTTCTTC. Protein: CASLWGHNEQFF.

This chain uses TRBV30 with TRBJ1-3, with D hard to call. Trimming removed 1 base from V and 9 bases from J, with 4 bases in between. The CDR3 length is 10 residues. Germline CDR1 GTSNPN, CDR2 SVGIG (reference sequence). The CDR3 nucleotides are TGTGCCTGGAGTGATGCCACCATATATTTT. Protein product: CAWSDATIYF.

There are many counts of this clonotype. The chain carries TRBV24-1 and TRBJ2-1; 7 positions agree with TRBD2. The CDR3 contains 12 residues. Germline CDR1 reads KGHDR; CDR2 reads SFDVKD. V shed 5 bases, J shed 12 bases, and the junction held 6 bases outside the gene matches. CDR3 bases: TGTGCCACCAGTGGGACTAGTGATGGGCAGTTCTTC. It codes for CATSGTSDGQFF.

The chain has TRBV9 and TRBJ2-3; D perhaps matches TRBD2 (5 bases). Germline values: CDR1 SGDLS, CDR2 YYNGEE. The CDR3 consists of 17 residues. Trimming took off 1 base at V and 4 bases at J, with 19 bases between the two ends. CDR3 protein: CASSVRPIRTGPDTQYF. As DNA, the CDR3 is TGTGCCAGCAGCGTACGGCCGATTAGGACTGGCCCAGATACGCAGTATTTT.

This clonotype was observed many times. The chain carries TRBV20-1 and TRBJ2-1; 9 bases fit TRBD1. V dropped 3 bases and J dropped 7; count of bases not matched to a gene: 13. Germline-derived CDR1 and CDR2 are DFQATT and SNEGSKA (reference sequence). This CDR3 has 16 residues. The CDR3: CSASAPGQGVRNEQFF. The CDR3 region has the DNA TGCAGTGCTAGTGCGCCGGGACAGGGTGTGAGGAATGAGCAGTTCTTC.

The chain combines TRBV6-5 with TRBJ1-4; no clear D gene. V lost 2 bases, J lost 8 bases, and 9 bases lay in between. The CDR3 has 13 amino acids. Looked up from germline, CDR1 is MNHEY and CDR2 is SVGAGI. DNA of the CDR3: TGTGCCAGCAGTTACGGGCCTAGCGAAAAACTGTTTTTT. Its protein is CASSYGPSEKLFF.

The chain is built from TRBV2 and TRBJ2-7, with 11 bases matching TRBD2. The CDR3 is made up of 15 amino acids. J lost 0 bases, V lost 6 bases, and 4 bases had no gene match. Germline values: CDR1 SNHLY, CDR2 FYNNEI. This CDR3 reads CASRGLAASSYEQYF. In DNA form, the CDR3 reads TGTGCCAGCAGGGGACTAGCGGCTAGCTCCTACGAGCAGTACTTC.

This clonotype has at least ten counts. The chain uses TRBV29-1 and TRBJ1-2, with 7 bases fitting TRBD1. Trimming took 4 bases from V and 7 from J; bases not matched to a gene: 9. This CDR3 is 13 amino acids long. Germline CDR1 and CDR2: SQVTM and ANQGSEA. As DNA, the CDR3 is TGCAGCGTTGGAAGGGACAGTGAATTTGGCTACACCTTC. The encoded protein is CSVGRDSEFGYTF.

The V call is TRBV27, the J call TRBJ2-2; possibly TRBD1 for D (5 bases). The germline V gene encodes CDR1 MNHEY and CDR2 SMNVEV (reference sequence). This CDR3 spans 18 amino acids. Trimming took off 7 bases at V and 4 bases at J, with 25 bases between the two ends. The CDR3 DNA reads TGTGCCAGCACTCTCTACCCCCATGGGGCGCGAGCCACCGGGGAGCTGTTTTTT. Its protein is CASTLYPHGARATGELFF.

This chain uses TRBV6-1 with TRBJ2-1, with D possibly being TRBD1 (6 bases). This CDR3 has 17 amino acids. Germline-derived CDR1 and CDR2 are MNHNS and SASEGT. Deletions cut 7 bases from V and 1 base from J, with 20 bases between. The CDR3 is CASNERMQGLSYNEQFF. In DNA form, the CDR3 reads TGTGCCAGCAACGAAAGAATGCAGGGGCTTTCCTACAATGAGCAGTTCTTC.

In this sample, this clonotype turned up a few times. The chain has TRBV2 and TRBJ2-4, with D unclear. The germline V gene encodes CDR1 SNHLY and CDR2 FYNNEI. V gave up 10 bases and J gave up 6 bases, with 10 bases separating them. The CDR3 consists of 11 residues. CDR3: CATWYGNIQYF. CDR3 coding DNA: TGTGCCACATGGTATGGAAACATTCAGTACTTC.

This clonotype was seen a handful of times. This sequence joins TRBV20-1 and TRBJ1-1; D uncertain. V was trimmed by 2 bases and J by 5 bases, leaving 6 bases between them. CDR1 and CDR2 from the germline V gene are DFQATT and SNEGSKA (reference sequence). This CDR3 has 11 residues. CDR3 sequence (DNA): TGCAGTGCTAGATTGGGGACTGAAGCTTTCTTT. Its translation: CSARLGTEAFF.

Only a few counts were recorded for this clonotype. This chain links TRBV7-9 with TRBJ2-3; 10 nucleotides line up with TRBD2. This CDR3 has 13 amino acids. Trimming at V came to 6 bases and at J to 6 bases, leaving 3 bases not matched to a gene. Germline V gene data show CDR1 as SEHNR and CDR2 as FQNEAQ (reference sequence). The CDR3: CASRSGRADTQYF. CDR3 DNA sequence: TGTGCCAGCAGAAGCGGGAGGGCCGATACGCAGTATTTT.

The chain recombines TRBV6-2 or TRBV6-3 with TRBJ2-1; possible D gene TRBD2, 7 bases. Germline V gene data show CDR1 as MNHEY and CDR2 as SVGEGT. The CDR3 has 17 residues. Trimming took off 5 bases at V and 8 bases at J, with 25 bases between the two ends. The CDR3 is CASSVHRGAREPDEQFF. The DNA of the CDR3 is TGTGCCAGCAGTGTTCATCGGGGGGCGCGCGAACCGGATGAGCAGTTCTTC.

To note about this clonotype: One junction end disagrees with the germline gene, perhaps due to a read error. The chain uses TRBV27 and TRBJ2-3; no clear D gene. Germline V lookup: CDR1 MNHEY, CDR2 SMNVEV (reference sequence). The CDR3 is 12 residues long. The CDR3 region has the DNA TGTGCCAGCGGCTTTGGGTCAGATGCGCAGTATTTT. Its protein is CASGFGSDAQYF.

This sequence joins TRBV5-6 and TRBJ1-2; D ambiguous. CDR1 is SGHDT, CDR2 YYEEEE, per germline. The CDR3 is 13 amino acids. The germline V and J ends were trimmed by 5 bases and 4 bases, with 12 bases remaining between them. The CDR3 protein is CASRGAGSYGYTF. CDR3 sequence (DNA): TGTGCCAGCAGGGGTGCAGGAAGCTATGGCTACACCTTC.

This clonotype turned up a few times. The chain has TRBV4-3 and TRBJ1-2, with D unresolved. V lost 0 bases, J lost 4 bases, and 9 bases lay in between. The length of the CDR3 is 14 residues. The germline V gene has CDR1 LGHNA and CDR2 YSLEER. The CDR3 region has the DNA TGCGCCAGCAGCCAAGATCGGGCCACCTATGGCTACACCTTC. Translating gives CASSQDRATYGYTF.

This clonotype was counted only a few times. The V and J genes are TRBV7-2 and TRBJ2-3; D unresolved. The CDR3 consists of 13 residues. The ends were cut back, 4 bases at V and 4 bases at J, with 9 bases in the middle. Germline CDR1 reads SGHTA; CDR2 reads FQGNSA. The CDR3, as DNA: TGTGCCAGCAGCTCCTCGGGTCCAGATACGCAGTATTTT. This encodes CASSSSGPDTQYF.

In this sample, this clonotype turned up many times. The chain uses TRBV10-3 and TRBJ2-3; no clear D. This CDR3 is built from 13 residues. Germline CDR1 reads ENHRY; CDR2 reads SYGVKD. V lost 8 bases and J 3 bases, leaving 12 bases between the germline ends. CDR3 loop: CAIAPPMTDTQYF. CDR3 in DNA: TGTGCCATCGCCCCCCCAATGACAGATACGCAGTATTTT.